A single sample is the source of the 32 T cell receptor beta chains below, sequenced in a study of T cells in Graves' hyperthyroidism and ophthalmopathy. TCR beta CDR3 region amplification was performed from RNA transcripts. HTBI primers were used for first-round RT-PCR of the TCR CDR3. TCRdb reprocessed the multiplex PCR reads via MiXCR and lists one record per CDR3 protein. The repertoire holds over 650,000 distinct CDR3 sequences, with about 15% as singletons. The sample taken for sequencing was blood. All receptors come from a man aged 18 to 29 with Graves' hyperthyroidism.

In regard to this clonotype: At one end, the junction sequence differs from germline, possibly due to a read error. The CDR3 DNA follows: TGTGCCCGGAGTTCGACGGGAGAGATTACCGGGGAGCTGTTTTTT. As protein: CARSSTGEITGELFF. The chain couples TRBV30 to TRBJ2-2; D might be TRBD2 (6 bases). There are 15 residues in the CDR3. The germline V gene has CDR1 GTSNPN and CDR2 SVGIG (reference sequence).

This clonotype was seen only a few times. The gene calls are TRBV27 and TRBJ2-2, with 10 positions matching TRBD2. The germline gives CDR1 MNHEY, CDR2 SMNVEV (reference sequence). V lost 4 bases, J lost 6 bases, and 5 bases stayed unmatched. The CDR3 contains 15 residues. CDR3: CASSSPTSGSGELFF. CDR3 DNA: TGTGCCAGCAGTTCGCCGACTAGCGGGTCCGGGGAGCTGTTTTTT.

This clonotype was counted at least ten times. V is TRBV19 and J is TRBJ1-5; D is possibly TRBD1 (6 bases). Per the germline V gene, CDR1 is LNHDA and CDR2 is SQIVND (reference sequence). Trimming took 6 bases from V and 7 from J, leaving 16 bases between them. There are 14 residues in the CDR3. The CDR3 loop reads CASRQGGGTQPQHF. DNA of the CDR3: TGTGCCAGTAGGCAAGGAGGGGGGACCCAGCCCCAGCATTTT.

V and J are TRBV7-9 and TRBJ2-5, with D perhaps TRBD2 (6 bases). Germline V CDR1 and CDR2: SEHNR, FQNEAQ (reference sequence). The CDR3 totals 15 residues. The ends were cut back, 0 bases at V and 7 bases at J, with 15 bases in the middle. This CDR3 reads CASSLARSSAMTQYF. CDR3 coding DNA: TGTGCCAGCAGCTTAGCGCGTTCTAGCGCTATGACCCAGTACTTC.

This clonotype was picked up a small number of times. The chain couples TRBV7-9 to TRBJ1-2; D gene uncertain. Germline lookup yields CDR1 SEHNR and CDR2 FQNEAQ (reference sequence). The CDR3 totals 14 residues. The V and J ends lost 8 bases and 2 bases respectively, with 15 bases between them. The CDR3 loop reads CASSARAENYGYTF. CDR3 bases: TGTGCCAGCTCAGCTCGGGCAGAAAACTATGGCTACACCTTC.

This clonotype was seen many times. The chain couples TRBV30 to TRBJ1-1; weak D call: TRBD1 (6 bases). The ends were cut back, 7 bases at V and 7 bases at J, with 13 bases in the middle. Germline loops: CDR1 GTSNPN, CDR2 SVGIG (reference sequence). This CDR3 is built from 11 residues. The DNA of the CDR3 is TGTGCCTCCGGGGGCGGACTTGAAGCTTTCTTT. Protein: CASGGGLEAFF.

This clonotype has a handful of counts. The rearrangement joins TRBV2 to TRBJ1-2, with D uncertain. Trimming pared 7 bases from V and 5 bases from J, leaving 8 bases between. CDR1 and CDR2 from the germline V gene are SNHLY and FYNNEI. This CDR3 contains 11 residues. The CDR3 DNA reads as TGTGCCAGCAAGAGGCAGTATGGCTACACCTTC. Its translation is CASKRQYGYTF.

This clonotype was picked up a small number of times. The rearrangement joins TRBV24-1 to TRBJ2-6, with D hard to call. Germline CDR1 KGHDR, CDR2 SFDVKD. With 4 bases removed from V and 1 base from J, the gap between germline ends came to 7 bases. This CDR3 is built from 15 residues. The CDR3 sequence is CATSDPNSGANVLTF. CDR3 in DNA: TGTGCCACCAGTGACCCCAATTCTGGGGCCAACGTCCTGACTTTC.

This chain links TRBV6-1 with TRBJ2-2; D unresolved. Trimming shortened V by 6 bases and J by 1 base, and 12 bases separated the two germline ends. This CDR3 comprises 15 residues. Germline CDR1 and CDR2: MNHNS and SASEGT. CDR3 protein: CASSQADRNTGELFF. As DNA, the CDR3 is TGTGCCAGCAGCCAGGCCGACCGGAACACCGGGGAGCTGTTTTTT.

The V and J genes are TRBV4-2 and TRBJ2-1, with 7 bases that match TRBD2. CDR1 and CDR2 (germline): LGHNA, YNFKEQ. The CDR3 sequence is 18 residues long. V lost 0 bases and J lost 2; bases outside the gene matches: 10. CDR3 sequence: CASSQDPIGLAAYNEQFF. Written as DNA, the CDR3 is TGTGCCAGCAGCCAAGATCCGATTGGGCTAGCGGCCTACAATGAGCAGTTCTTC.

This chain joins TRBV20-1 and TRBJ2-5, with 13 bases that match TRBD2. V dropped 5 bases and J dropped 5; count of bases not matched to a gene: 5. Germline loops: CDR1 DFQATT, CDR2 SNEGSKA (reference sequence). This CDR3 has 14 amino acids. The CDR3: CSAGRTSGSETQYF. The CDR3, as DNA: TGCAGTGCTGGCCGGACTAGCGGGAGTGAGACCCAGTACTTC.

The chain carries TRBV6-2 or TRBV6-3 and TRBJ2-3; 14 bases map to TRBD2. J gave up 4 bases and V 2 bases, and 8 bases lay outside the gene matches. There are 18 residues in the CDR3. Germline V gene sequence: CDR1 MNHEY, CDR2 SVGEGT. Written as DNA, the CDR3 is TGTGCCAGCAGTTACCTGGGACTAGCGGGAGATAGATCAGATACGCAGTATTTT. Translated: CASSYLGLAGDRSDTQYF.

This clonotype has just a few counts. This chain connects TRBV6-1 to TRBJ1-3, with TRBD1 matching over 11 bases. The CDR3 is made up of 16 amino acids. Germline CDR1 MNHNS, CDR2 SASEGT. V was clipped by 9 bases and J by 0 bases; unmatched bases: 7. CDR3 in DNA: TGTGCCAGTCGAGGGACAGGGGGACTCTCTGGAAACACCATATATTTT. This gives the protein CASRGTGGLSGNTIYF.

The chain combines TRBV9 with TRBJ1-1, with D possibly TRBD1 on 5 matching bases. The germline V gene has CDR1 SGDLS and CDR2 YYNGEE. Trimming took 1 base from V and 5 from J, leaving 12 bases between them. The CDR3 length is 14 residues. The CDR3 region is CASSVRGGVTEAFF. The CDR3 DNA reads as TGTGCCAGCAGCGTACGAGGAGGGGTGACTGAAGCTTTCTTT.

The chain carries TRBV20-1 and TRBJ2-3, with unresolved D. The germline V gene has CDR1 DFQATT and CDR2 SNEGSKA (reference sequence). V shed 1 base and J shed 3 bases, with 5 bases lying between them. This CDR3 has 12 amino acids. CDR3 coding DNA: TGCAGTGCTAGAGGGGATACAGATACGCAGTATTTT. Residues: CSARGDTDTQYF.

In its sample, this clonotype was seen many times. The gene calls are TRBV28 and TRBJ1-3; D unresolved. V was clipped by 5 bases and J by 0 bases, with 8 bases between them. The CDR3 is 14 residues long. Germline CDR1 reads MDHEN; CDR2 reads SYDVKM. The CDR3 DNA reads as TGTGCCAGCAGTCTAGTAAGCTCTGGAAACACCATATATTTT. It is translated as CASSLVSSGNTIYF.

CDR3 DNA sequence: TGTGCCAGCAGTCCCATCGTAGCCAGCAATGAGCAGTTCTTC. Translation: CASSPIVASNEQFF. V usage is TRBV25-1 and J usage is TRBJ2-1, with D unclear. The V and J ends lost 5 bases and 6 bases respectively, with 14 bases between them. Per germline, CDR1 MGHDK and CDR2 SYGVNS. The CDR3 consists of 14 residues. Full variable domain (missing parts from reference TRBV25-1 and TRBJ2-1): EADIYQTPRYLVIGTGKKITLECSQTMGHDKMYWYQQDPGMELHLIHYSYGVNSTEKGDLSSESTVSRIRTEHFPLTLESARPSHTSQYLCASSPIVASNEQFFGPGTRLTVL.

The chain couples TRBV3-1 to TRBJ2-3; D is ambiguous. Trimming shortened V by 2 bases and J by 6 bases, and 15 bases separated the two germline ends. Germline V CDR1 and CDR2: LGHDT, YNNKEL (reference sequence). This CDR3 comprises 15 residues. Here the CDR3 reads CASSQRTETRDTQYF. DNA of the CDR3: TGTGCCAGCAGCCAAAGGACGGAAACACGGGATACGCAGTATTTT.

The sample holds a few counts of this clonotype. The rearrangement uses TRBV10-2 and TRBJ1-2; D is unclear. Germline CDR1 is WSHSY and CDR2 is SAAADI. This CDR3 has 13 amino acids. Trimming took 8 bases from V and 3 from J, leaving 13 bases between them. DNA for the CDR3: TGCGCCAGCCTTGGGAAGGGTGACTATGGCTACACCTTC. Protein product: CASLGKGDYGYTF.

Many counts were recorded for this clonotype. The chain recombines TRBV12-3 or TRBV12-4 with TRBJ2-1; the D is unclear. CDR3 length equals 11 residues. The ends were cut back, 2 bases at V and 8 bases at J, with 4 bases in the middle. CDR3: CASSLFDEQFF. The DNA of the CDR3 is TGTGCCAGCAGTTTATTTGATGAGCAGTTCTTC.

The rearrangement uses TRBV4-2 and TRBJ1-1; D not resolved. V was trimmed by 1 base and J by 9 bases, leaving 6 bases between them. The CDR3 is made up of 11 amino acids. The germline V gene encodes CDR1 LGHNA and CDR2 YNFKEQ. The CDR3 DNA reads as TGTGCCAGCAGCCAAGGAGACAAAGCTTTCTTT. This translates into CASSQGDKAFF.

This clonotype was observed many times. The rearrangement joins TRBV6-2 or TRBV6-3 to TRBJ2-1; 11 bases line up with TRBD2. The CDR3 runs to 17 residues. With 4 bases clipped from V and 6 bases from J, the junction kept 11 bases outside the gene matches. Per the germline V gene, CDR1 is MNHEY and CDR2 is SVGEGT. CDR3 bases: TGTGCCAGCAGTTTCTACCTTCTAGCGGGAGGCCGCAATGAGCAGTTCTTC. This encodes CASSFYLLAGGRNEQFF.

This clonotype has ten or more counts. The chain employs TRBV11-2 and TRBJ1-1; D gene ambiguous. The V end lost 3 bases, the J end lost 3 bases, and 20 bases lay between the germline ends. The CDR3 runs 17 residues. From germline, CDR1 is SGHAT and CDR2 FQNNGV. The CDR3 DNA reads TGTGCCAGCAGCTTCCCGGACCGGCGGGGTTTGGACACTGAAGCTTTCTTT. Protein: CASSFPDRRGLDTEAFF.

This clonotype showed up many times. This chain joins TRBV28 and TRBJ2-3; 8 bases match TRBD1. The germline CDR1 and CDR2 sequences are MDHEN and SYDVKM. The junction had 10 bases not matched to a gene; V was cut back by 6 bases and J by 2 bases. The CDR3 length is 16 residues. The CDR3 DNA sequence: TGTGCCAGCAGCCCCCGCGTGACAGGGGACACAGATACGCAGTATTTT. Amino acids: CASSPRVTGDTDTQYF.

The V gene is TRBV28, the J gene TRBJ1-5; D might be TRBD1 (6 bases). Germline CDR1 MDHEN, CDR2 SYDVKM. This CDR3 comprises 16 residues. Trimming removed 1 base from V and 3 bases from J, with 13 bases in between. The CDR3 spells CASSLSLRGINQPQHF. The CDR3 DNA reads TGTGCCAGCAGTTTATCCCTGAGGGGGATCAATCAGCCCCAGCATTTT.

This clonotype showed up many times. The chain couples TRBV28 to TRBJ2-4, with 9 bases lining up with TRBD2. V was clipped by 7 bases and J by 8 bases; unmatched bases: 6. CDR3 size: 13 residues. CDR1 is MDHEN, CDR2 SYDVKM, per germline. In DNA, the CDR3 is TGTGCCAGCAATAGCGGGAGAGGGGACATTCAGTACTTC. Protein product: CASNSGRGDIQYF.

This clonotype was seen many times. The chain combines TRBV30 with TRBJ2-7; D possibly corresponds to TRBD2 (5 bases). There are 12 residues in the CDR3. V lost 3 bases and J lost 7, with 13 bases in between. The V gene's germline CDR1 is GTSNPN and CDR2 SVGIG (reference sequence). In nucleotides, the CDR3 is TGTGCCTGGAGCTACGGGAAACAGGAGCAGTACTTC. It translates to CAWSYGKQEQYF.

The rearrangement joins TRBV27 to TRBJ2-1; no reliable D call. The length of the CDR3 is 11 residues. Germline assignment: CDR1 MNHEY and CDR2 SMNVEV (reference sequence). The germline V and J ends were trimmed by 2 bases and 9 bases, with 5 bases remaining between them. CDR3 amino acids: CASSLKSEQFF. DNA for the CDR3: TGTGCCAGCAGTTTAAAGAGTGAGCAGTTCTTC.

A few counts support this clonotype. The chain has TRBV27 and TRBJ1-5; no clear D. The CDR3 covers 14 residues. The V and J ends lost 3 bases and 6 bases respectively, with 12 bases between them. Germline V lookup: CDR1 MNHEY, CDR2 SMNVEV (reference sequence). CDR3 coding DNA: TGTGCCAGCAGTTTGAGAGGGAGGTCTCAGCCCCAGCATTTT. Protein product: CASSLRGRSQPQHF.

The chain joins TRBV27 to TRBJ1-4; TRBD1 might be the D (5 bases). The CDR3 is 14 amino acids. Per germline, CDR1 MNHEY and CDR2 SMNVEV (reference sequence). The ends were cut back, 8 bases at V and 7 bases at J, with 17 bases in the middle. The CDR3 DNA is TGTGCCAGCGGCTTCAGGGAGGAGGGTGAAAAACTGTTTTTT. Its protein is CASGFREEGEKLFF.

This clonotype was counted only a few times. The rearrangement links TRBV28 to TRBJ2-7; 10 bases map to TRBD2. J gave up 2 bases and V 5 bases, and 9 bases lay outside the gene matches. The length of the CDR3 is 16 residues. CDR1 and CDR2 (germline): MDHEN, SYDVKM. The DNA for the CDR3 is TGTGCCAGCAGTACCGATGGGACTAGCGTTACCTACGAGCAGTACTTC. It specifies CASSTDGTSVTYEQYF.

There are many counts of this clonotype. The chain combines TRBV6-1 with TRBJ2-7, with D perhaps matching TRBD1 (5 bases). Germline V gene data show CDR1 as MNHNS and CDR2 as SASEGT. The CDR3 extends over 13 amino acids. V was shortened by 2 bases and J by 5 bases, with 10 bases between the two germline ends. The CDR3 loop reads CASSESARDEQYF. Written as DNA, the CDR3 is TGTGCCAGCAGTGAATCGGCCAGGGACGAGCAGTACTTC.